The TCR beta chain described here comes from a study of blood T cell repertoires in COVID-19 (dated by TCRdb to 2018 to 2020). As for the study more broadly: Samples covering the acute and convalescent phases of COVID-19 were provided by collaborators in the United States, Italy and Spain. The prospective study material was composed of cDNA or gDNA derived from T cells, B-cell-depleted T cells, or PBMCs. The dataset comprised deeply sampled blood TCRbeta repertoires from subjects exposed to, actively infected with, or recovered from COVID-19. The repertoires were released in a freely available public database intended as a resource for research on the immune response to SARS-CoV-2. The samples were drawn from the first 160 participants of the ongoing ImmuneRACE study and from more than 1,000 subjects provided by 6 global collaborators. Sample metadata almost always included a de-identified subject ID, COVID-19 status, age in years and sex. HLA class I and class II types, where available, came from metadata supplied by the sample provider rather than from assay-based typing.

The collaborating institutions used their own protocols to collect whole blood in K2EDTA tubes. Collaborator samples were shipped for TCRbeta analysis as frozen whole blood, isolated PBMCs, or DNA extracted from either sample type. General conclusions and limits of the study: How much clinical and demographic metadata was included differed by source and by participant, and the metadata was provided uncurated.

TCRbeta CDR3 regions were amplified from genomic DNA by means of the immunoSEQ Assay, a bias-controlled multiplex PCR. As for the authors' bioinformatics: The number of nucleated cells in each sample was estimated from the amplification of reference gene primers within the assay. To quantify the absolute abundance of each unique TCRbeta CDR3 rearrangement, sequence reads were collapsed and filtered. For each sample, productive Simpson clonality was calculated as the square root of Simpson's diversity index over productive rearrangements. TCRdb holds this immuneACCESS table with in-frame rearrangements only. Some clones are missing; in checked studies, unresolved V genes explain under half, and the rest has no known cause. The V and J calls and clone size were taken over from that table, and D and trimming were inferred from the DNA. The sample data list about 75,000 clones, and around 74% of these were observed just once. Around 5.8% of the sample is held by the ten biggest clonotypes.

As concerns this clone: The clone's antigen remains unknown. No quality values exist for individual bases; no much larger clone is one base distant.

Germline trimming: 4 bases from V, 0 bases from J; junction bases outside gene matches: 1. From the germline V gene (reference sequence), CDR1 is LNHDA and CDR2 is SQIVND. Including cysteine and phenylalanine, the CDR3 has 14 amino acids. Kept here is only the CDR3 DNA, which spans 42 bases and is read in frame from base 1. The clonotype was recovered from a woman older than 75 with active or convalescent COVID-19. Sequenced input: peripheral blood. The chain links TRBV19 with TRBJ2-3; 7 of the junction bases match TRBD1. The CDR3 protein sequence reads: CASSRQGSTDTQYF. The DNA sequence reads TGTGCCAGTAGTAGACAGGGAAGCACAGATACGCAGTATTTT.